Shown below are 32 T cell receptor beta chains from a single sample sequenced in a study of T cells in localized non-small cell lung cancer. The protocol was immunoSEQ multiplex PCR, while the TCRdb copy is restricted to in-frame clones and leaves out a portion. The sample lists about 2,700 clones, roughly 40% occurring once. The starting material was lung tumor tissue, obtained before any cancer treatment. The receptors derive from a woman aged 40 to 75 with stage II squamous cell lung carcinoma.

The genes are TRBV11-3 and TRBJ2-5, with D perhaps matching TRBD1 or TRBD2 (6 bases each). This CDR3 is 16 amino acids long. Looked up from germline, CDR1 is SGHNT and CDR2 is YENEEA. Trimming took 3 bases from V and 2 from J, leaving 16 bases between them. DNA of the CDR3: TGTGCCAGCAGCTTGGGGGGCCGGGTAGGGCAAGAGACCCAGTACTTC. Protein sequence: CASSLGGRVGQETQYF.

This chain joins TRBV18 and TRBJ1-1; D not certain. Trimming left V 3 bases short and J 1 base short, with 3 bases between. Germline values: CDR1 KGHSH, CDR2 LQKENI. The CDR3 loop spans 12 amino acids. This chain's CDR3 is CASSPQNTEAFF. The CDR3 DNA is TGTGCCAGCTCACCTCAGAACACTGAAGCTTTCTTT.

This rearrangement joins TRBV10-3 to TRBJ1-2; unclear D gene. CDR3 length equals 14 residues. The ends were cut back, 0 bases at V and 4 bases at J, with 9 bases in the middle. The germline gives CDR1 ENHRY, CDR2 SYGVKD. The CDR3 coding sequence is TGTGCCATCAGTGAGTCGTTGGCAGGCTATGGCTACACCTTC. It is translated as CAISESLAGYGYTF.

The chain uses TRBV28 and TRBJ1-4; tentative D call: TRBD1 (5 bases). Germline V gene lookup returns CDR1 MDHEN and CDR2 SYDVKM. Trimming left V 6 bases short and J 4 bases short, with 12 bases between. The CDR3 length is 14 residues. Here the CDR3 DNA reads TGTGCCAGCAGCCGGGAGGGGCTTAATGAAAAACTGTTTTTT. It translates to CASSREGLNEKLFF.

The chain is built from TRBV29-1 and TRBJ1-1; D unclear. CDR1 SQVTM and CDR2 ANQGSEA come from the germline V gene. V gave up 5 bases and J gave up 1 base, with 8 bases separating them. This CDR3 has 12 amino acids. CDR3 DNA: TGCAGCGTTTTTGGGGAGAACACTGAAGCTTTCTTT. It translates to CSVFGENTEAFF.

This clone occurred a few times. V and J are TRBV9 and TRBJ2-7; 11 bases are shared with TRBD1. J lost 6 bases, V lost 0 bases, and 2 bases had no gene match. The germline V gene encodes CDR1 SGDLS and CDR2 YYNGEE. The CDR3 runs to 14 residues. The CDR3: CASSVEGQGGEQYF. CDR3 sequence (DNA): TGTGCCAGCAGCGTAGAGGGACAGGGGGGCGAGCAGTACTTC. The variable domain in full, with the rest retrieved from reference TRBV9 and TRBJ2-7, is DSGVTQTPKHLITATGQRVTLRCSPRSGDLSVYWYQQSLDQGLQFLIQYYNGEERAKGNILERFSAQQFPDLHSELNLSSLELGDSALYFCASSVEGQGGEQYFGPGTRLTVT.

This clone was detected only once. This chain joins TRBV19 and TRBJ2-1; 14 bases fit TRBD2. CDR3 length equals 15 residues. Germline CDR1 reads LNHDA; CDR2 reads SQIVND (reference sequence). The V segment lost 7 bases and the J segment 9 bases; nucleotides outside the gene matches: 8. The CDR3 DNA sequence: TGTGCCAGTAACCCGGGACTAGCGGGGGCGGGTGAGCAGTTCTTC. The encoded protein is CASNPGLAGAGEQFF.

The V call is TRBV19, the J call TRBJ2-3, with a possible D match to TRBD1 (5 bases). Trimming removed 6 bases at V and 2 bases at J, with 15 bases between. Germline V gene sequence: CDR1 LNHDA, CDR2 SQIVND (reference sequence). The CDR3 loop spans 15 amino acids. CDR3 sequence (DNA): TGTGCCAGTAGGATACAGGCTACGGACACAGATACGCAGTATTTT. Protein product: CASRIQATDTDTQYF. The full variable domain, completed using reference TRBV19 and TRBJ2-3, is DGGITQSPKYLFRKEGQNVTLSCEQNLNHDAMYWYRQDPGQGLRLIYYSQIVNDFQKGDIAEGYSVSREKKESFPLTVTSAQKNPTAFYLCASRIQATDTDTQYFGPGTRLTVL.

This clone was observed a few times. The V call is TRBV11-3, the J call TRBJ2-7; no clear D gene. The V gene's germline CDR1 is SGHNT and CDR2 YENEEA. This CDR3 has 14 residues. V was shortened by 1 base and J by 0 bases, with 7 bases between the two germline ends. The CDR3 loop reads CASSLVGNSYEQYV. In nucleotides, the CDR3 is TGTGCCAGCAGCTTAGTTGGCAACTCCTACGAGCAGTACGTC.

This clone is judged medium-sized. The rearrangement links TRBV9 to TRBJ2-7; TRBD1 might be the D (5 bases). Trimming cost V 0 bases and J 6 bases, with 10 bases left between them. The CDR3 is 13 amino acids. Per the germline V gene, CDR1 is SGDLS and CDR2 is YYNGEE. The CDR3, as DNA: TGTGCCAGCAGCGTAGGGCATCAGGGCGAGCAGTACTTC. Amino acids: CASSVGHQGEQYF.

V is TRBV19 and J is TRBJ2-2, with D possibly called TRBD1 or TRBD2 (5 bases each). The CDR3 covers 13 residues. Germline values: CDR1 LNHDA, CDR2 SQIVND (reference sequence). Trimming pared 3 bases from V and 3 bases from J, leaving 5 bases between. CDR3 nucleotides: TGTGCCAGTAGTATGGGGGACACCGGGGAGCTGTTTTTT. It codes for CASSMGDTGELFF.

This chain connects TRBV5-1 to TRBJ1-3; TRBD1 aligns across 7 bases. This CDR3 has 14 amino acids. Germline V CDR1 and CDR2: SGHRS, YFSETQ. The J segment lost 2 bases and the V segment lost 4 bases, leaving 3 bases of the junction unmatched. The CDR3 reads CASSPGGAGNTIYF. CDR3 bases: TGCGCCAGCAGCCCAGGGGGGGCTGGAAACACCATATATTTT. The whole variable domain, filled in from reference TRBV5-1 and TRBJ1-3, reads KAGVTQTPRYLIKTRGQQVTLSCSPISGHRSVSWYQQTPGQGLQFLFEYFSETQRNKGNFPGRFSGRQFSNSRSEMNVSTLELGDSALYLCASSPGGAGNTIYFGEGSWLTVV.

The CDR3 sequence is CASSYGYTYNEQFF. The CDR3 DNA sequence: TGTGCCAGCAGTTACGGGTACACATACAATGAGCAGTTCTTC. The gene calls are TRBV6-9 and TRBJ2-1; D is uncertain. This CDR3 spans 14 amino acids. The germline V gene encodes CDR1 MNHGY and CDR2 SVAAGI. V was cut by 3 bases and J by 4 bases, with 10 bases left in between.

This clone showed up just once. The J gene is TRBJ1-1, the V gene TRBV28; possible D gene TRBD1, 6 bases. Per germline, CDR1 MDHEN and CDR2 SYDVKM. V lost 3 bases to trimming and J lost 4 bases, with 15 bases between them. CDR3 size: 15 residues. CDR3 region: CASSLTGKDGTEAFF. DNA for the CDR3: TGTGCCAGCAGTTTGACAGGAAAGGATGGCACTGAAGCTTTCTTT. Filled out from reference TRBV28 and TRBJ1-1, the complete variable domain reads DVKVTQSSRYLVKRTGEKVFLECVQDMDHENMFWYRQDPGLGLRLIYFSYDVKMKEKGDIPEGYSVSREKKERFSLILESASTNQTSMYLCASSLTGKDGTEAFFGQGTRLTVV.

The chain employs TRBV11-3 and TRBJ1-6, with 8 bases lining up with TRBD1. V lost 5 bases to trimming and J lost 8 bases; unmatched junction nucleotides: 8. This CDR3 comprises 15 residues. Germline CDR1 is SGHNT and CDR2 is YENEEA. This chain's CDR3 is CASSLGQATYSPLHF. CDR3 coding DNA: TGTGCCAGCAGCCTGGGACAGGCGACCTATTCACCCCTCCACTTT.

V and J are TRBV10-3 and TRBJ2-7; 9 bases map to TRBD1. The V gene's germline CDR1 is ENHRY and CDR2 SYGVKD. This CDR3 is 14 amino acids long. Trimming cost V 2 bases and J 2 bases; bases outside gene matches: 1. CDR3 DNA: TGTGCCATCAGTGAGCGACAGGGGGCCTACGAGCAGTACGTC. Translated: CAISERQGAYEQYV.

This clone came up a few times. The CDR3 DNA sequence: TGTGCCAGCAGCAGATACGCCGGGACTGGGTACGAGCAGTACTTC. Translated, it gives CASSRYAGTGYEQYF. The rearrangement links TRBV11-3 to TRBJ2-7; perhaps TRBD2 as D (6 bases). In germline, CDR1 is SGHNT, CDR2 YENEEA. With 5 bases removed from V and 4 bases from J, the gap between germline ends came to 18 bases. This CDR3 is 15 amino acids long.

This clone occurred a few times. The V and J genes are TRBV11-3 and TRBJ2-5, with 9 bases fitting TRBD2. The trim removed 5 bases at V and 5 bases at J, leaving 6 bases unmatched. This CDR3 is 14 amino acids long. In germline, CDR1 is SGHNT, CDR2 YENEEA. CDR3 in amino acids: CASSLSGGGETQYF. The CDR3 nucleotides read TGTGCCAGCAGCCTTAGCGGGGGCGGTGAGACCCAGTACTTC.

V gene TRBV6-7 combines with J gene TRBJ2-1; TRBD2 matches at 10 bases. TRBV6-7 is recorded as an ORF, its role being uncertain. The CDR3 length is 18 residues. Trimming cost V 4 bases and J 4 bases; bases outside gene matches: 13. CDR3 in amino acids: CASSLVWTSGVSYNEQFF. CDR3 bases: TGTGCCAGCAGTTTAGTTTGGACTAGCGGAGTTTCTTACAATGAGCAGTTCTTC.

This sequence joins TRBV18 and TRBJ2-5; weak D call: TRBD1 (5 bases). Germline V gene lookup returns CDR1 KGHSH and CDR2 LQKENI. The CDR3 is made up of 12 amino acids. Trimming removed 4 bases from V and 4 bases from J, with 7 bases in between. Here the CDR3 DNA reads TGTGCCAGCTCACTCGACAGAGAGACCCAGTACTTC. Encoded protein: CASSLDRETQYF.

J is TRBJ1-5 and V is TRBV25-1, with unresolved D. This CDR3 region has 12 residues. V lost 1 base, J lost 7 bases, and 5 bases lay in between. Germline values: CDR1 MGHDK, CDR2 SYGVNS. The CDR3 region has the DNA TGTGCCAGCAGTGAATTGGGGCAGCCCCAGCATTTT. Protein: CASSELGQPQHF.

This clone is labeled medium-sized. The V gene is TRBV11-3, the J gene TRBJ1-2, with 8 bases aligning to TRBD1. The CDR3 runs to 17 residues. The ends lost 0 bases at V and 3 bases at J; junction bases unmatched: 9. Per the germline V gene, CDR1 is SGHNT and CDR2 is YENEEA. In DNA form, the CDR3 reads TGTGCCAGCAGCTTAGACTTTACAGGGGGAACCGACTATGGCTACACCTTC. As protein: CASSLDFTGGTDYGYTF.

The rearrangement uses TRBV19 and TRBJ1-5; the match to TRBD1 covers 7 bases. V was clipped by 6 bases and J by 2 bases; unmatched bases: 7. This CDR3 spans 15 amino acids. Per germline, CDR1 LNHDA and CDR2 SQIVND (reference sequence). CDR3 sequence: CASRYQGVGNQPQHF. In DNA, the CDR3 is TGTGCCAGTAGGTACCAGGGGGTTGGCAATCAGCCCCAGCATTTT.

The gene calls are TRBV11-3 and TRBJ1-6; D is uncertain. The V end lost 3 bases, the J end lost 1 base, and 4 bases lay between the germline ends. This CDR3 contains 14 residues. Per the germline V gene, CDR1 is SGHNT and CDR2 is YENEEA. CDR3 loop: CASSLESYNSPLHF. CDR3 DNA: TGTGCCAGCAGCTTGGAATCCTATAATTCACCCCTCCACTTT. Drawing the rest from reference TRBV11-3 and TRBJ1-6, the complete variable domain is EAGVVQSPRYKIIEKKQPVAFWCNPISGHNTLYWYLQNLGQGPELLIRYENEEAVDDSQLPKDRFSAERLKGVDSTLKIQPAELGDSAVYLCASSLESYNSPLHFGNGTRLTVT.

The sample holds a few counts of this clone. The CDR3 is CASSGSGGEAFF. In DNA form, the CDR3 reads TGTGCCAGCAGCGGTTCGGGCGGTGAAGCTTTCTTT. V is TRBV9 and J is TRBJ1-1; D is undetermined. Trimming pared 3 bases from V and 7 bases from J, leaving 10 bases between. CDR3 length: 12 amino acids. CDR1 is SGDLS, CDR2 YYNGEE, per germline.

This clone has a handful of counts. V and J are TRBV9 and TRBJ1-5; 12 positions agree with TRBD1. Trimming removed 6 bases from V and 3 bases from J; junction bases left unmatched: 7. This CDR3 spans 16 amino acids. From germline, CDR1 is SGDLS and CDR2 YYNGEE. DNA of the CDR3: TGTGCCAGCAACCAAAGGGGACAGGGGGCCAATCAGCCCCAGCATTTT. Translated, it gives CASNQRGQGANQPQHF.

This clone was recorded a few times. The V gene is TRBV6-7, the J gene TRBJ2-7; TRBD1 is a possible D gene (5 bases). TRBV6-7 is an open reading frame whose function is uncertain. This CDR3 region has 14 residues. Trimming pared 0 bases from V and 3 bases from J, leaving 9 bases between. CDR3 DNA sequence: TGTGCCAGCAGTTACTCGAACAGGAACTACGAGCAGTACTTC. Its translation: CASSYSNRNYEQYF.

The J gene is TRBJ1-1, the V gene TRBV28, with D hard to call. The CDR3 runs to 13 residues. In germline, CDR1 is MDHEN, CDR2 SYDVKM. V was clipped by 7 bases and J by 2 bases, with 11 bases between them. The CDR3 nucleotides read TGTGCCAGCACCTTGGACGGTAACACTGAAGCTTTCTTT. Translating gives CASTLDGNTEAFF.

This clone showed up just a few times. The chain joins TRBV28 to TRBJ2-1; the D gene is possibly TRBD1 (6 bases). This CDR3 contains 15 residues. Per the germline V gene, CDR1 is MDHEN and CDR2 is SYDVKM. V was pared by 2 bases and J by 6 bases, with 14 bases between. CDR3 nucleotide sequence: TGTGCCAGCAGTTTACCCCGACAAGGGGGCAATGAGCAGTTCTTC. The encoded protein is CASSLPRQGGNEQFF.

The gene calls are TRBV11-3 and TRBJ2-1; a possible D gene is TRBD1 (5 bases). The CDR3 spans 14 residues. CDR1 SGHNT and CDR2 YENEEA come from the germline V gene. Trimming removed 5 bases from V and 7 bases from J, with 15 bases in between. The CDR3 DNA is TGTGCCAGCAGCCCTCCGACAGTGTTGAATGAGCAGTTCTTC. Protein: CASSPPTVLNEQFF.

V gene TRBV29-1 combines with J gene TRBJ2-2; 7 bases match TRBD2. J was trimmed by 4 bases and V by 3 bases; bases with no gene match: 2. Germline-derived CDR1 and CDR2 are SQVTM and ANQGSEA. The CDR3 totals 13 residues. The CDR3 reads CSVDGGVTGELFF. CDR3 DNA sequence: TGCAGCGTTGATGGGGGGGTCACCGGGGAGCTGTTTTTT.

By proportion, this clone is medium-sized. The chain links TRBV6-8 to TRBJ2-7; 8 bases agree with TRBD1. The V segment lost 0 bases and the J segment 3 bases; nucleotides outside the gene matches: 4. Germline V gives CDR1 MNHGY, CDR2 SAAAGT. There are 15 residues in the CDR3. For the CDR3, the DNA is TGTGCCAGCAGTTACTCGAGCGACAGGGGCTACGAGCAGTACTTC. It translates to CASSYSSDRGYEQYF.